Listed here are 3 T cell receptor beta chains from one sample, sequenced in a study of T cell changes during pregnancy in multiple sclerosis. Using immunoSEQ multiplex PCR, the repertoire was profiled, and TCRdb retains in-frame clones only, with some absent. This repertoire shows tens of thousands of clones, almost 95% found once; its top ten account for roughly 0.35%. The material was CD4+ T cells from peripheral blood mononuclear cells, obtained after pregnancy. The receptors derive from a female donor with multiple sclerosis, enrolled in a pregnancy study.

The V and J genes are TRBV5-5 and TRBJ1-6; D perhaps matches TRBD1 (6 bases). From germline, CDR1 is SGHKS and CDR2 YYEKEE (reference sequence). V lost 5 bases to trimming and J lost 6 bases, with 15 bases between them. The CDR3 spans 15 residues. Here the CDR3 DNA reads TGTGCCAGCAGTGAGAGAGGGGGTCTTAATTCACCCCTCCACTTT. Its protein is CASSERGGLNSPLHF.

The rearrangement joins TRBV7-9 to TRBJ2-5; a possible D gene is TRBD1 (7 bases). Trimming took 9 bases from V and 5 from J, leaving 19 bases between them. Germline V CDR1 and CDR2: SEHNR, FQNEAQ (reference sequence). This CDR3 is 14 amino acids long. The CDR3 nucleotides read TGTGCCAGTAATCAGGGGGTGGGGGGCGAGACCCAGTACTTC. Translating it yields CASNQGVGGETQYF. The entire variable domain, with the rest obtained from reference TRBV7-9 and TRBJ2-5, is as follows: DTGVSQNPRHKITKRGQNVTFRCDPISEHNRLYWYRQTLGQGPEFLTYFQNEAQLEKSRLLSDRFSAERPKGSFSTLEIQRTEQGDSAMYLCASNQGVGGETQYFGPGTRLLVL.

The DNA of the CDR3 is TGTGCCAGCAGTGACGAGACAGGGTACAATCAGCCCCAGCATTTT. It yields the protein CASSDETGYNQPQHF. The chain couples TRBV2 to TRBJ1-5; 7 bases are a match to TRBD1. The V gene end was trimmed by 3 bases and the J gene end by 3 bases; junction bases not matched to a gene: 5. From germline, CDR1 is SNHLY and CDR2 FYNNEI. The CDR3 runs 15 residues.